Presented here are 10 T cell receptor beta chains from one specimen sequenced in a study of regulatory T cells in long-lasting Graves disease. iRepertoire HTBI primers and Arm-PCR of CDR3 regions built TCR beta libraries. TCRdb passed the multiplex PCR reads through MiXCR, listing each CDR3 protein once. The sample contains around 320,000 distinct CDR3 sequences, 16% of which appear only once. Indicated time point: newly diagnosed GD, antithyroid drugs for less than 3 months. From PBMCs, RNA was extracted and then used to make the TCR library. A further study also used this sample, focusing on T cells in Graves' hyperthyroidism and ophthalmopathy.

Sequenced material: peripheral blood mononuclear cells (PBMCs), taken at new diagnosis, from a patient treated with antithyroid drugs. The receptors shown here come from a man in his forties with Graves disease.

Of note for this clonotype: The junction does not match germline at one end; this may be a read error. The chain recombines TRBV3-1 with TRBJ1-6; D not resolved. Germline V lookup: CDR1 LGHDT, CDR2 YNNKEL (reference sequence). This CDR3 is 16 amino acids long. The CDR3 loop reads CASRQATLIPNSPPHF. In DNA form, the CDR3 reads TGTGCCAGCAGGCAGGCAACCTTAATCCCTAATTCACCCCCCCACTTT. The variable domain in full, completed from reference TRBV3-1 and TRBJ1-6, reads DTAVSQTPKYLVTQMGNDKSIKCEQNLGHDTMYWYKQDSKKFLKIMFSYNNKELIINETVPNRFSPKSPDKAHLNLHINSLELGDSAVYFCASRQATLIPNSPPHFGNGTRLTVT.

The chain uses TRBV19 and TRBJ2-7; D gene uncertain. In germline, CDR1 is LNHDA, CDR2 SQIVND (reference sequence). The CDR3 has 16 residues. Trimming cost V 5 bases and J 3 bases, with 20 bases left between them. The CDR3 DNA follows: TGTGCCAGTAGTGACCGAGGCAGGTGGAGAGACTACGAGCAGTACTTC. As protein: CASSDRGRWRDYEQYF. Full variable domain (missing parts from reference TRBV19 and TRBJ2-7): DGGITQSPKYLFRKEGQNVTLSCEQNLNHDAMYWYRQDPGQGLRLIYYSQIVNDFQKGDIAEGYSVSREKKESFPLTVTSAQKNPTAFYLCASSDRGRWRDYEQYFGPGTRLTVT.

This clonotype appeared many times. This CDR3 is CASSLSRDNEQFF. CDR3 sequence (DNA): TGTGCCAGCAGCTTAAGCAGAGACAATGAGCAGTTCTTC. The gene calls are TRBV7-3 and TRBJ2-1; the D is unclear. CDR1 SGHTA and CDR2 FQGTGA come from the germline V gene. The CDR3 totals 13 residues. V was pared by 1 base and J by 5 bases, with 6 bases between.

The CDR3 bases are TGTGCCAGCTCCCCCTCAGGTTCGGGGACCCTGGATGAGCAGTTCTTC. This sequence encodes CASSPSGSGTLDEQFF. This chain links TRBV18 with TRBJ2-1, with D possibly called TRBD1 or TRBD2 (5 bases each). V lost 6 bases and J 8 bases, leaving 23 bases between the germline ends. This CDR3 comprises 16 residues. Germline lookup yields CDR1 KGHSH and CDR2 LQKENI.

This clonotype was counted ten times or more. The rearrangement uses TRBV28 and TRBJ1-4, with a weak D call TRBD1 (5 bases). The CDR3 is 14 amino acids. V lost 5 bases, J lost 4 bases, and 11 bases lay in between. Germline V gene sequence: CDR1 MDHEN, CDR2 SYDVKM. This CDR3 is CASSTRGLNEKLFF. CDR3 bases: TGTGCCAGCAGTACCCGGGGACTTAATGAAAAACTGTTTTTT.

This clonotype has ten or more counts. CDR3 in amino acids: CASSYPGQGTGTQYF. The CDR3 DNA reads TGTGCCAGCTCCTATCCAGGACAGGGGACCGGGACCCAGTACTTC. The J gene is TRBJ2-5, the V gene TRBV6-1, with 9 nucleotides matching TRBD1. V was pared by 8 bases and J by 7 bases, with 14 bases of the junction left unmatched. The CDR3 consists of 15 residues. CDR1 and CDR2 from the germline V gene are MNHNS and SASEGT.

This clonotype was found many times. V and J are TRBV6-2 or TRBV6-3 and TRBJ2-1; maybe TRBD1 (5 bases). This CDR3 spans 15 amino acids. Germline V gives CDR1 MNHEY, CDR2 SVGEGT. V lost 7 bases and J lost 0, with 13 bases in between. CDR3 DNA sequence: TGTGCCAGCACCCGGACACAAACCTCCTACAATGAGCAGTTCTTC. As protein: CASTRTQTSYNEQFF.

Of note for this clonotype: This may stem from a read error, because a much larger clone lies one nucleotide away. The DNA for the CDR3 is TGCGCCAGCAGCTTGAGGAGAGCGGATATGCAGTATTTT. Translation gives CASSLRRADMQYF. The rearrangement links TRBV5-1 to TRBJ2-3, with TRBD2 as a possible D gene (5 bases). Germline CDR1 and CDR2: SGHRS and YFSETQ. The CDR3 sequence is 13 residues long.

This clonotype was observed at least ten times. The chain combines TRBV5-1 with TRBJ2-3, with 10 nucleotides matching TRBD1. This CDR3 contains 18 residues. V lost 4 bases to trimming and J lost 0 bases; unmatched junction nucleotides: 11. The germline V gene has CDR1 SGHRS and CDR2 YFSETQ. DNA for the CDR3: TGCGCCAGCAGCGCGGGGACAGGGGCCTCCCCTAGCACAGATACGCAGTATTTT. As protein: CASSAGTGASPSTDTQYF.

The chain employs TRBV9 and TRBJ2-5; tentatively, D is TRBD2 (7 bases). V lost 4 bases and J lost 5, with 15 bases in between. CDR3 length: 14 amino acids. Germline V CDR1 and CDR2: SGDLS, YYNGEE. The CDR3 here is CASSLRGGYETQYF. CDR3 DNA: TGTGCCAGCAGCCTTCGCGGGGGCTACGAGACCCAGTACTTC. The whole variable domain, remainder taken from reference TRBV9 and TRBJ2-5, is DSGVTQTPKHLITATGQRVTLRCSPRSGDLSVYWYQQSLDQGLQFLIQYYNGEERAKGNILERFSAQQFPDLHSELNLSSLELGDSALYFCASSLRGGYETQYFGPGTRLLVL.